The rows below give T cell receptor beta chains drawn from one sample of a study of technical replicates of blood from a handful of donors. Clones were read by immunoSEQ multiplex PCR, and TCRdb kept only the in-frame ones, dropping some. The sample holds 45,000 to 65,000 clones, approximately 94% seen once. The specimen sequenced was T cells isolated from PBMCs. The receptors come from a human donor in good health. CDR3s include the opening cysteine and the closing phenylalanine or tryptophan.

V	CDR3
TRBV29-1	CSVGGSNQPQHF
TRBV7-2	CASSPAGGLGTDTQYF
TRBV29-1	CSVEDRGRGYTF
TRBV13	CASSSDRSTDTQYF
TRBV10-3	CAFRTSGYPNEQFF
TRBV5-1	CASSLGGQGVTEAFF
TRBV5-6	CASSFYDRGTDTQYF
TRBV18	CASPKRTSGGTNSYEQYF
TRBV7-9	CASSLEGEPYGYTF
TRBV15	CATSRDRGYEQYF
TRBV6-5	CASSAGRGNENEQYF
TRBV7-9	CASSPPPRIGLYEQYF
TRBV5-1	CASSPQGSSYEQYF
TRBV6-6	CASSNDRSYGYTF